The text below deals with one T cell receptor (beta chain). The data derive from a study of cytomegalovirus exposure and HLA in healthy donors. A multiplex PCR was run with 60 Vbeta primers and 13 Jbeta primers. The assay was immunoSEQ multiplex PCR, and TCRdb's table has in-frame clones only and misses some. Found here are 100,000 to 120,000 clones, about 80% of them singletons; the top ten hold less than 3%. The CDR3 is 16 residues long. CDR1 is SNHLY, CDR2 FYNNEI, per germline. The ends lost 6 bases at V and 7 bases at J; junction bases unmatched: 12. V usage is TRBV2 and J usage is TRBJ2-1; TRBD1 aligns across 10 bases. The material sequenced was PBMCs. This clonotype was obtained from a woman aged 55 to 70 in good health and CMV-seropositive. In nucleotides, the CDR3 is TGTGCCAGCAGGAAAACGGGACAGGGGATGAGGAATGAGCAGTTCTTC. Translation: CASRKTGQGMRNEQFF.